This TCR beta chain was captured in a study of blood T cell repertoires in COVID-19. Background on the study: The study drew acute and convalescent COVID-19 samples from the United States, Italy and Spain.

Clones were sequenced by immunoSEQ multiplex PCR, and TCRdb holds only the in-frame ones, with some missing. The table has over 150,000 clones, 87% seen once. V was clipped by 2 bases and J by 6 bases; unmatched bases: 6. Germline V gene lookup returns CDR1 MDHEN and CDR2 SYDVKM. The CDR3 has 15 residues. Material for sequencing was PBMCs or T cells enriched from blood (not recorded which). The chain has TRBV28 and TRBJ1-1; 10 bases map to TRBD1. The sequence came from a woman between 50 and 59 years old who had recovered from COVID-19. DNA of the CDR3: TGTGCCAGCAGTTTACAGGGACAGGGGATCGCTGAAGCTTTCTTT. Translating it yields CASSLQGQGIAEAFF.